This T cell receptor (beta chain) emerged from a study of OX40 agonist ivuxolimab in advanced cancers. Germline values: CDR1 LNHDA, CDR2 SQIVND (reference sequence). The CDR3 covers 13 residues. Patients with autoimmune history or systemic immunosuppression were excluded. This table comes from immunoSEQ multiplex PCR, and its TCRdb copy is limited to in-frame clones, with some not included. The data contain 100,000 or so clones, approximately 90% of them singletons. Source: CD4+ or CD8+ T cells sorted from blood, taken in a trial of the OX40 agonist ivuxolimab. This receptor was obtained from an adult with an advanced solid tumor such as melanoma, head and neck, liver or kidney cancer. The chain couples TRBV19 to TRBJ2-5, with 11 positions matching TRBD2. This CDR3 is CRPRLAGLKTQYF. CDR3 in DNA: TGTCGTCCCCGACTAGCGGGACTTAAGACCCAGTACTTC.